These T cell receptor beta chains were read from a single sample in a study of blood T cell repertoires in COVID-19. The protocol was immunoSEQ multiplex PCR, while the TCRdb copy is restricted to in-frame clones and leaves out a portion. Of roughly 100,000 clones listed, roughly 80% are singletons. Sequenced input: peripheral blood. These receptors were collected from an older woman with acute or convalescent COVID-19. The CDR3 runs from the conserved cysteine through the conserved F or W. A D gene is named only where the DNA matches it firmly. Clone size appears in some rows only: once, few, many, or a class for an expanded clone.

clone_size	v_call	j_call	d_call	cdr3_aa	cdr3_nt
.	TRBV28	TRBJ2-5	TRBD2	CASRPQGGETQYF	TGTGCCAGCAGGCCGCAGGGAGGGGAGACCCAGTACTTC
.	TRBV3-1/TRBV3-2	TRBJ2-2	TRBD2	CASSLASGGNTGELFF	TGTGCCAGCAGCCTCGCTAGCGGGGGAAACACCGGGGAGCTGTTTTTT
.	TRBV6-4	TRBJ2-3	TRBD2	CASSETSGVSDTQYF	TGTGCCAGCAGTGAAACTAGCGGGGTATCAGATACGCAGTATTTT
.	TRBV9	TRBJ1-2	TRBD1	CASRNRDSYGYTF	TGTGCCAGCAGGAACCGGGACAGCTATGGCTACACCTTC
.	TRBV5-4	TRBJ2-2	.	CASSPAKSTGELFF	TGTGCCAGCAGCCCAGCGAAGAGCACCGGGGAGCTGTTTTTT
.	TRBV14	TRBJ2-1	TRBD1	CASSLGQGYNEQFF	TGTGCCAGTTCCTTGGGACAGGGGTACAATGAGCAGTTCTTC
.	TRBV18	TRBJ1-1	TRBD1	CASSPRTGADEAFF	TGTGCCAGCTCACCAAGGACAGGGGCAGACGAAGCTTTCTTT
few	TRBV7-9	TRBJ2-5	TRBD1	CASSAVRTGIPETQYF	TGTGCCAGCAGCGCCGTTAGGACAGGGATCCCAGAGACCCAGTACTTC
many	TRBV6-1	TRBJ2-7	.	CASSEGGLYEQYF	TGTGCCAGCAGTGAAGGGGGGCTCTACGAGCAGTACTTC
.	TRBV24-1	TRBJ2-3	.	CATSVVGSSTDTQYF	TGTGCCACCAGTGTGGTCGGGTCTAGCACAGATACGCAGTATTTT
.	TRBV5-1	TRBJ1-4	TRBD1	CASSLVPGSQGGTKEKLFF	TGCGCCAGCAGCTTGGTACCGGGAAGTCAGGGGGGTACCAAAGAAAAACTGTTTTTT
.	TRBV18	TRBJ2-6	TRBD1	CASSPLPGQGFAGANVLTF	TGTGCCAGCTCACCTCTACCGGGACAGGGTTTTGCTGGGGCCAACGTCCTGACTTTC
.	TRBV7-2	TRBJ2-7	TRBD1	CASSLGQAFYEQYF	TGTGCCAGCAGCCTTGGACAGGCCTTCTACGAGCAGTACTTC
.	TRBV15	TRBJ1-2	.	CATSRDRGLGGYTF	TGTGCCACCAGCAGAGACAGGGGCCTAGGTGGCTACACCTTC
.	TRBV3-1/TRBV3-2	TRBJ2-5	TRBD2	CASSQAPRFTGTSKETQYF	TGTGCCAGCAGCCAAGCCCCCCGGTTTACCGGGACTAGCAAGGAGACCCAGTACTTC
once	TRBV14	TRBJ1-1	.	CASSQGAQGNTEAFF	TGTGCCAGCAGCCAAGGTGCTCAGGGAAACACTGAAGCTTTCTTT
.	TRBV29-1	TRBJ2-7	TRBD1	CSVEGRGRPYEQYF	TGCAGCGTTGAGGGCAGGGGGCGACCCTACGAGCAGTACTTC
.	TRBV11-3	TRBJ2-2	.	CASSFGGQSTGELFF	TGTGCCAGCAGCTTCGGGGGGCAGAGCACCGGGGAGCTGTTTTTT
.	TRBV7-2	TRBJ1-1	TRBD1	CASSLYRGENTEAFF	TGTGCCAGCAGCTTATACAGGGGAGAGAACACTGAAGCTTTCTTT
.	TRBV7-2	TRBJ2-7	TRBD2	CASSLAGLGSYEQYF	TGTGCCAGCAGCTTAGCGGGACTAGGCTCCTACGAGCAGTACTTC
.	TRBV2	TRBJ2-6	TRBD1	CASFRDRVSGANVLTF	TGTGCCAGCTTCCGGGACAGGGTATCTGGGGCCAACGTCCTGACTTTC
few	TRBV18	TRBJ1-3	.	CASSPEAVAGNTIYF	TGTGCCAGCTCACCGGAGGCGGTTGCGGGAAACACCATATATTTT